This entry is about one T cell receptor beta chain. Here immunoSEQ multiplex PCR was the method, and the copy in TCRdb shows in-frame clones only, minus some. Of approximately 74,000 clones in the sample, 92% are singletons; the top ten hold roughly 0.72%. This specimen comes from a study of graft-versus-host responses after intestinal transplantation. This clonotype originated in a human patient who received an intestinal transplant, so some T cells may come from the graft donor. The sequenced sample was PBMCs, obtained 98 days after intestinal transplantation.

CDR3 DNA sequence: TGTGCCAGCAGTATTCACAGGGGAGGGGACTACGAGCAGTACTTC. It specifies CASSIHRGGDYEQYF. The V call is TRBV6-1, the J call TRBJ2-7; D possibly matches TRBD1 or TRBD2 (7 bases each). V dropped 5 bases and J dropped 3 bases, with 17 bases sitting between them. The CDR3 is made up of 15 amino acids. Per germline, CDR1 MNHNS and CDR2 SASEGT.